One sample yielded the 15 T cell receptor beta chains listed below, sequenced in a study of blood T cell repertoires in COVID-19. Sequencing used immunoSEQ multiplex PCR; TCRdb keeps in-frame clones, though not all of them. The sample shows 15,000 to 20,000 clones, 81% of them seen only once. Sequencing was performed on peripheral blood. These TCRs come from a man between 40 and 49 years old with active or convalescent COVID-19.

V gene TRBV7-8 combines with J gene TRBJ2-1; 9 nucleotides match TRBD1. The CDR3 totals 15 residues. Germline V CDR1 and CDR2: SGHVS, FQNEAQ. Trimming at V came to 4 bases and at J to 5 bases, leaving 6 bases not matched to a gene. The CDR3 reads CASSWDRVMDNEQFF. The DNA of the CDR3 is TGTGCCAGCAGCTGGGACAGGGTAATGGACAATGAGCAGTTCTTC.

DNA for the CDR3: TGTGCCTGGGGGGGGGCGTCGGGAACTTTCTTT. This translates into CAWGGASGTFF. The chain joins TRBV30 to TRBJ1-1; TRBD1 is a possible D gene (6 bases). There are 11 residues in the CDR3. Germline V gene data show CDR1 as GTSNPN and CDR2 as SVGIG (reference sequence). V lost 5 bases and J lost 12, with 16 bases in between.

The chain couples TRBV6-5 to TRBJ2-1; TRBD2 agrees at 12 bases. The CDR3 totals 15 residues. V gave up 6 bases and J gave up 2 bases; unmatched junction bases: 2. In germline, CDR1 is MNHEY, CDR2 SVGAGI. This CDR3 reads CASRRLAGAYNEQFF. In DNA form, the CDR3 reads TGTGCCAGCAGACGACTAGCGGGGGCCTACAATGAGCAGTTCTTC.

The chain couples TRBV2 to TRBJ1-1; TRBD1 agrees at 7 bases. Germline values: CDR1 SNHLY, CDR2 FYNNEI. CDR3 length: 15 residues. V lost 8 bases and J lost 3; bases outside the gene matches: 12. In DNA, the CDR3 is TGTGCCAGCCCCGAGGGGGCAGAGGGGGACACTGAAGCTTTCTTT. The encoded protein is CASPEGAEGDTEAFF.

This clone is a singleton in its sample. CDR3 region: CASRNREAEQYF. CDR3 nucleotides: TGTGCCAGCAGAAACAGGGAAGCCGAGCAGTACTTC. The rearrangement uses TRBV12-3 or TRBV12-4 and TRBJ2-7, with D perhaps matching TRBD1 (6 bases). V lost 6 bases, J lost 6 bases, and 12 bases lay in between. The CDR3 is 12 amino acids.

The J gene is TRBJ2-1, the V gene TRBV6-5, with no clear D. Germline CDR1 reads MNHEY; CDR2 reads SVGAGI. Deletions cut 0 bases from V and 3 bases from J, with 9 bases between. This CDR3 spans 15 amino acids. The CDR3 protein is CASSYSVAVYNEQFF. CDR3 nucleotide sequence: TGTGCCAGCAGTTACTCGGTCGCGGTCTACAATGAGCAGTTCTTC.

The chain joins TRBV19 to TRBJ1-5; 7 bases align to TRBD1. CDR1 and CDR2 (germline): LNHDA, SQIVND (reference sequence). The junction had 13 bases not matched to a gene; V was cut back by 5 bases and J by 0 bases. CDR3 length equals 18 residues. The CDR3 loop reads CASSLTGMGGYSNQPQHF. The CDR3 region has the DNA TGTGCCAGTAGTTTGACAGGGATGGGGGGTTATAGCAATCAGCCCCAGCATTTT.

This clone was recorded once. J is TRBJ2-5 and V is TRBV18; 11 bases are a match to TRBD1. V trimming: 8 bases; J trimming: 5 bases; junction bases outside the gene matches: 4. CDR1 is KGHSH and CDR2 is LQKENI in the germline V gene. The CDR3 has 13 amino acids. The CDR3 spells CASQDRGLETQYF. CDR3 in DNA: TGTGCCAGCCAGGACAGGGGGCTCGAGACCCAGTACTTC.

The genes are TRBV29-1 and TRBJ1-5, with D unresolved. Trimming pared 5 bases from V and 3 bases from J, leaving 14 bases between. Germline CDR1 reads SQVTM; CDR2 reads ANQGSEA. CDR3 length equals 14 residues. The CDR3 nucleotides read TGCAGCGTTTCCGGGGATGCGGACAATCAGCCCCAGCATTTT. This sequence encodes CSVSGDADNQPQHF.

The V gene is TRBV5-1, the J gene TRBJ1-2; TRBD1 agrees at 7 bases. The CDR3 runs 15 residues. The germline V gene has CDR1 SGHRS and CDR2 YFSETQ. Unmatched junction bases numbered 4, after V lost 0 bases and J lost 2 bases. CDR3 DNA sequence: TGCGCCAGCAGCTTGGGACCGGGACAGAACTATGGCTACACCTTC. Translation: CASSLGPGQNYGYTF.

V usage is TRBV5-5 and J usage is TRBJ2-3; TRBD2 aligns across 11 bases. This CDR3 spans 16 amino acids. Trimming took 4 bases from V and 5 from J; bases not matched to a gene: 9. Germline CDR1 is SGHKS and CDR2 is YYEKEE (reference sequence). Here the CDR3 DNA reads TGTGCCAGCAGCATCGTAGCGGGGGGGGCTGGAGATACGCAGTATTTT. It is translated as CASSIVAGGAGDTQYF.

The chain's CDR3 is CASSPWTSGGDTQYF. The CDR3 nucleotides read TGTGCCAGCAGCCCGTGGACTAGCGGAGGAGATACGCAGTATTTT. The J gene is TRBJ2-3, the V gene TRBV2; 10 bases line up with TRBD2. The CDR3 is 15 residues long. Per germline, CDR1 SNHLY and CDR2 FYNNEI. Trimming cost V 6 bases and J 5 bases; bases outside gene matches: 8.

The gene calls are TRBV19 and TRBJ1-1, with D unresolved. The CDR3 is made up of 18 amino acids. V lost 2 bases to trimming and J lost 0 bases, with 19 bases between them. CDR1 LNHDA and CDR2 SQIVND come from the germline V gene (reference sequence). CDR3 bases: TGTGCCAGTAGTATAAGTCCCAATAAGGCGGGAATGAACACTGAAGCTTTCTTT. Translation: CASSISPNKAGMNTEAFF.

J is TRBJ1-1 and V is TRBV2; a weak D match, TRBD1 (6 bases). Deletions cut 3 bases from V and 1 base from J, with 15 bases between. CDR1 is SNHLY, CDR2 FYNNEI, per germline. CDR3 size: 16 residues. The CDR3 DNA is TGTGCCAGCAGTGATAGGGACATCTCCTCGAACACTGAAGCTTTCTTT. It encodes CASSDRDISSNTEAFF.

The chain combines TRBV4-3 with TRBJ2-1, with a tentative D call TRBD1 (6 bases). The V end lost 0 bases, the J end lost 4 bases, and 25 bases lay between the germline ends. The CDR3 consists of 20 residues. Germline V gene lookup returns CDR1 LGHNA and CDR2 YSLEER. The CDR3 DNA reads as TGCGCCAGCAGCCAAGAAACTTTCAGGGGAGAGTGGCGGAGTTACAATGAGCAGTTCTTC. Protein sequence: CASSQETFRGEWRSYNEQFF.